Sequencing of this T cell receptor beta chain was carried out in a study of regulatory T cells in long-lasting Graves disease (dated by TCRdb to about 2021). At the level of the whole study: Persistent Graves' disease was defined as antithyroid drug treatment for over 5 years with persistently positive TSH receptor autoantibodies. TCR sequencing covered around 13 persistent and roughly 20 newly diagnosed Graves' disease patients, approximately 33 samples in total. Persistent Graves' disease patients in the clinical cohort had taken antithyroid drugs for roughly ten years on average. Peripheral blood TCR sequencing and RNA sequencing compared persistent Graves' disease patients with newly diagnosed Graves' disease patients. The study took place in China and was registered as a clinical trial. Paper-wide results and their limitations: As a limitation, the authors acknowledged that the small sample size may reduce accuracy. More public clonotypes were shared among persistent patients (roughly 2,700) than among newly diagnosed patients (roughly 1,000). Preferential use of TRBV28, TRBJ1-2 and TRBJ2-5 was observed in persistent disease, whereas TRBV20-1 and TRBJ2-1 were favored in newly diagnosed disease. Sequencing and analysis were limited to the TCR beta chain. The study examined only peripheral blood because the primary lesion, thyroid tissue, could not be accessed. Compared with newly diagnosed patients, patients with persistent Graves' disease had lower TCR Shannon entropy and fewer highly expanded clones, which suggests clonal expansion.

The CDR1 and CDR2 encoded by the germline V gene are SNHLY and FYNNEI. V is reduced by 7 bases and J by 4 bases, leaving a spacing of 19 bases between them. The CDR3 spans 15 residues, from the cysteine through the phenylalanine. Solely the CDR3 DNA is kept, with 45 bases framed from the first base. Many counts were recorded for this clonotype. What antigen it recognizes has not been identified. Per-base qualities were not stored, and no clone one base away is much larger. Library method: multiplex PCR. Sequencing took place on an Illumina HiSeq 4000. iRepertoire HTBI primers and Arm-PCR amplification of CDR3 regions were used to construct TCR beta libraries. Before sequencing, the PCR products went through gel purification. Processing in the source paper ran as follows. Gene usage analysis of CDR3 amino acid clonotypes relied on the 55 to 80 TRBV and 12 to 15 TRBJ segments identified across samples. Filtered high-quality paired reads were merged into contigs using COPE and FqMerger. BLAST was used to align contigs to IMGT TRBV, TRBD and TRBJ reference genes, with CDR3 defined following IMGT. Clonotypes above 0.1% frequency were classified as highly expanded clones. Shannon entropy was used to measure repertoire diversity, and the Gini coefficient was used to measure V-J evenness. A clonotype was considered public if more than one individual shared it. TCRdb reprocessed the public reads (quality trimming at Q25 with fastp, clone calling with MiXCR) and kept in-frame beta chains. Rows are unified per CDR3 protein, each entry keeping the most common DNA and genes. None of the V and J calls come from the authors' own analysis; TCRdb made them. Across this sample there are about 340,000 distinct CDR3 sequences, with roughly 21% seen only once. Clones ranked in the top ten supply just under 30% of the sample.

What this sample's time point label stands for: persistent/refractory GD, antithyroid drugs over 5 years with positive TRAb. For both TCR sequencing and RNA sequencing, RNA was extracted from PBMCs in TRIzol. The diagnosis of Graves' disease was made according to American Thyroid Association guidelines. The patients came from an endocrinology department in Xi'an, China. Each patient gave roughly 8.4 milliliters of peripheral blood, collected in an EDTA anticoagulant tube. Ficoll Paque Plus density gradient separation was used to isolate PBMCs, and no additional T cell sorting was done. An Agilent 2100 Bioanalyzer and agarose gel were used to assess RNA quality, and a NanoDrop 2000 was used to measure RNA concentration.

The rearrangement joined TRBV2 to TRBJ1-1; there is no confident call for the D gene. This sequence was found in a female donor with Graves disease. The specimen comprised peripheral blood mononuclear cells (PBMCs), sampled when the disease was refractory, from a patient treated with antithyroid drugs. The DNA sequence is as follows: TGTGCCAGCACCTGGGCACGACGGGGTTTCACTGAAGCTTTCTTT. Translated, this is CASTWARRGFTEAFF.